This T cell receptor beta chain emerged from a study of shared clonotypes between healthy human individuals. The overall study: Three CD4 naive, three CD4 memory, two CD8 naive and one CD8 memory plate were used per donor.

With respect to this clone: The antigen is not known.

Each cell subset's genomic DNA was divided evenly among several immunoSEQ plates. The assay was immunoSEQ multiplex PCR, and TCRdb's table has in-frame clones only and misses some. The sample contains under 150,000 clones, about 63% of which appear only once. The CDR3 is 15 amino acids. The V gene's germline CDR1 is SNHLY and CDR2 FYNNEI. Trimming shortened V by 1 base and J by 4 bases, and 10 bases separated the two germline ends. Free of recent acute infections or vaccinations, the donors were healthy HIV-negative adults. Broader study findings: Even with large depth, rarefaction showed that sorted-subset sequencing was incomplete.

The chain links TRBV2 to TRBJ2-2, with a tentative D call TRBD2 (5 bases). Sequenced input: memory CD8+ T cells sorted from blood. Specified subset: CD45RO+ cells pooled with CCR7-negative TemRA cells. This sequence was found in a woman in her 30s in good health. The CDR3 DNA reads TGTGCCAGCAGTGAAGGAACGGGAATCACCGGGGAGCTGTTTTTT. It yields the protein CASSEGTGITGELFF.